This passage covers 2 T cell receptor beta chains from one sample sequenced in a study of T cell responses to AZD1222 COVID-19 vaccine. The repertoire was sequenced with immunoSEQ multiplex PCR; TCRdb's copy has only in-frame clones and lacks some. The table has some 110,000 clones, about 89% seen once. The sequencing here drew on peripheral blood, taken 28 days after the second AZD1222 dose. These receptors were obtained from an adult who received the AZD1222 COVID-19 vaccine.

The gene calls are TRBV14 and TRBJ2-5; possibly TRBD1 for D (6 bases). The ends were cut back, 1 base at V and 5 bases at J, with 14 bases in the middle. Looked up from germline, CDR1 is SGHDN and CDR2 is FVKESK. The CDR3 extends over 15 amino acids. The CDR3: CASSQGLQGLETQYF. Here the CDR3 DNA reads TGTGCCAGCAGCCAAGGTTTACAGGGTCTGGAGACCCAGTACTTC.

The rearrangement links TRBV5-1 to TRBJ2-3; D is undetermined. The V and J ends lost 2 bases and 0 bases respectively, with 4 bases between them. This CDR3 is built from 13 residues. Germline loops: CDR1 SGHRS, CDR2 YFSETQ. The CDR3 DNA follows: TGCGCCAGCAGCTTCGGAAGCACAGATACGCAGTATTTT. Its protein product is CASSFGSTDTQYF.